These 19 T cell receptor beta chains came from one sample sequenced in a study of T cells in Graves' hyperthyroidism and ophthalmopathy. What was amplified from RNA transcripts were TCR beta CDR3 regions. RT-PCR in the first round (using the HTBI primer set) targeted the TCR CDR3. A single record per CDR3 protein comes from TCRdb applying MiXCR to the multiplex PCR reads. The sample records 340,000 or so distinct CDR3 sequences, about 18% being singletons. The sequencing sample was made of blood. These receptors were taken from a woman aged 45-65 years with Graves' hyperthyroidism.

This clonotype was detected only a few times. Being one base from a much bigger clone, this may be a read error. This rearrangement joins TRBV20-1 to TRBJ1-1, with unresolved D. The germline CDR1 and CDR2 sequences are DFQATT and SNEGSKA (reference sequence). There are 15 residues in the CDR3. V was clipped by 4 bases and J by 3 bases, with 18 bases between them. The CDR3 loop reads CSAMYGTYLDTEAFF. As DNA, the CDR3 is TGCAGTGCTATGTACGGAACCTACCTGGACACTGAAGCTTTCTTT.

V and J are TRBV5-1 and TRBJ2-3; D could derive from TRBD1 or TRBD2 (5 bases each). Germline V gives CDR1 SGHRS, CDR2 YFSETQ. This CDR3 comprises 16 residues. Trimming left V 6 bases short and J 4 bases short, with 21 bases between. CDR3 sequence: CASTPSGRAPPDTQYF. The CDR3 DNA is TGCGCCAGCACCCCCTCGGGGCGCGCTCCTCCAGATACGCAGTATTTT.

This clonotype has ten or more counts. With a much larger clone just one base away, this may be a read error. V is TRBV9 and J is TRBJ1-2; unclear D gene. V was clipped by 3 bases and J by 2 bases, with 5 bases between them. CDR3 length equals 12 residues. CDR1 is SGDLS and CDR2 is YYNGEE in the germline V gene. The CDR3 bases are TGTGCCAGCAGCGCCGGGAACTATGGCTACACCTTC. Translated: CASSAGNYGYTF.

V usage is TRBV12-3 or TRBV12-4 and J usage is TRBJ1-2; TRBD1 might be the D (5 bases). Trimming took off 5 bases at V and 8 bases at J, with 12 bases between the two ends. This CDR3 region has 12 residues. The CDR3 loop is CASSRGDEGYTF. CDR3 nucleotide sequence: TGTGCCAGCAGTCGAGGGGACGAGGGCTACACCTTC.

V and J are TRBV5-5 and TRBJ2-1; D assignment may be TRBD1 or TRBD2 (5 bases each). The CDR3 loop spans 14 amino acids. Germline loops: CDR1 SGHKS, CDR2 YYEKEE (reference sequence). Trimming removed 4 bases from V and 5 bases from J, with 13 bases in between. The CDR3 loop reads CASSARDPNNEQFF. CDR3 sequence (DNA): TGTGCCAGCAGCGCCCGGGACCCAAACAATGAGCAGTTCTTC. The full variable domain, rest sourced from reference TRBV5-5 and TRBJ2-1, is DAGVTQSPTHLIKTRGQQVTLRCSPISGHKSVSWYQQVLGQGPQFIFQYYEKEERGRGNFPDRFSARQFPNYSSELNVNALLLGDSALYLCASSARDPNNEQFFGPGTRLTVL.

This clonotype was seen many times. V is TRBV29-1 and J is TRBJ2-5, with 15 bases identical to TRBD2. V was pared by 8 bases and J by 0 bases, with 10 bases of the junction left unmatched. CDR1 and CDR2 (germline): SQVTM, ANQGSEA. This CDR3 comprises 17 residues. For the CDR3, the DNA is TGCAGCATACCTGGGACTAGCGGGGGGTCATACCAAGAGACCCAGTACTTC. Its protein product is CSIPGTSGGSYQETQYF.

The sample holds a few counts of this clonotype. J is TRBJ2-7 and V is TRBV10-2; D may be TRBD1 or TRBD2 (5 bases each). The germline V and J ends were trimmed by 2 bases and 2 bases, with 10 bases remaining between them. The CDR3 runs 14 residues. CDR1 and CDR2 (germline): WSHSY, SAAADI. The CDR3 is CASSEGGSPYEQYV. CDR3 sequence (DNA): TGCGCCAGCAGTGAGGGGGGTTCCCCCTACGAGCAGTACGTC.

This chain uses TRBV3-1 with TRBJ2-1; 8 bases agree with TRBD2. With V trimmed by 2 bases and J by 7 bases, 4 bases remained unmatched. CDR1 and CDR2 from the germline V gene are LGHDT and YNNKEL (reference sequence). CDR3 length: 14 residues. CDR3 nucleotide sequence: TGTGCCAGCAGCCAAACTAGCGGTGGAAATGAGCAGTTCTTC. Amino acids: CASSQTSGGNEQFF.

This clonotype occurred a few times. CDR3 protein: CASSSGLADTGELFF. DNA for the CDR3: TGTGCCAGCAGCTCGGGACTAGCGGACACCGGGGAGCTGTTTTTT. The rearrangement joins TRBV9 to TRBJ2-2, with TRBD2 identical over 11 bases. Germline CDR1 and CDR2: SGDLS and YYNGEE. V gave up 4 bases and J gave up 3 bases; unmatched junction bases: 2. The CDR3 is made up of 15 amino acids.

The chain combines TRBV19 with TRBJ2-3; 8 bases are a match to TRBD2. V was clipped by 1 base and J by 7 bases; unmatched bases: 16. This CDR3 has 18 amino acids. Germline CDR1 LNHDA, CDR2 SQIVND (reference sequence). CDR3 amino acids: CASSIVGDGAGVRNTQYF. CDR3 in DNA: TGTGCCAGTAGTATAGTGGGGGATGGAGCGGGAGTACGGAATACGCAGTATTTT. Drawing the rest from reference TRBV19 and TRBJ2-3, the complete variable domain is DGGITQSPKYLFRKEGQNVTLSCEQNLNHDAMYWYRQDPGQGLRLIYYSQIVNDFQKGDIAEGYSVSREKKESFPLTVTSAQKNPTAFYLCASSIVGDGAGVRNTQYFGPGTRLTVL.

Ten or more counts support this clonotype. The chain carries TRBV18 and TRBJ1-1; the match to TRBD1 covers 7 bases. The trim removed 3 bases at V and 5 bases at J, leaving 3 bases unmatched. The CDR3 spans 13 residues. Germline assignment: CDR1 KGHSH and CDR2 LQKENI. The CDR3 DNA reads TGTGCCAGCTCACCCCAGGGACAGACTGAAGCTTTCTTT. As protein: CASSPQGQTEAFF. The variable domain in full, with the rest retrieved from reference TRBV18 and TRBJ1-1, is NAGVMQNPRHLVRRRGQEARLRCSPMKGHSHVYWYRQLPEEGLKFMVYLQKENIIDESGMPKERFSAEFPKEGPSILRIQQVVRGDSAAYFCASSPQGQTEAFFGQGTRLTVV.

At least ten counts were recorded for this clonotype. CDR3 protein: CASSSEGPNTEAFF. The CDR3 DNA sequence: TGTGCCAGCAGTTCCGAGGGACCGAACACTGAAGCTTTCTTT. The V call is TRBV7-9, the J call TRBJ1-1, with TRBD1 as a possible D gene (5 bases). The V gene lost 6 bases and the J gene lost 1 base, with 12 bases spanning the gap. The CDR3 totals 14 residues. Germline-derived CDR1 and CDR2 are SEHNR and FQNEAQ (reference sequence).

In its sample, this clonotype was seen a few times. The chain uses TRBV18 and TRBJ2-1, with D tentatively TRBD1 or TRBD2 (5 bases each). The CDR3 runs 15 residues. Trimming pared 4 bases from V and 2 bases from J, leaving 12 bases between. The germline V gene has CDR1 KGHSH and CDR2 LQKENI. DNA for the CDR3: TGTGCCAGCTCACAAGACCCGGGGCCCTACAATGAGCAGTTCTTC. Protein: CASSQDPGPYNEQFF.

This clonotype was detected many times. The chain has TRBV10-3 and TRBJ2-5; D might be TRBD1 (5 bases). Germline assignment: CDR1 ENHRY and CDR2 SYGVKD. The V gene lost 0 bases and the J gene lost 1 base, with 6 bases spanning the gap. The CDR3 is 14 residues long. The CDR3 DNA is TGTGCCATCAGTGAGTCAGGGGCCCAAGAGACCCAGTACTTC. It translates to CAISESGAQETQYF.

The chain recombines TRBV5-1 with TRBJ2-7; D is perhaps TRBD1 (6 bases). Germline CDR1 reads SGHRS; CDR2 reads YFSETQ. The CDR3 has 15 residues. Between the trimmed V and J ends, which lost 0 bases and 5 bases, there was a span of 15 bases. CDR3 DNA: TGCGCCAGCAGCTTGGAACAGGGAAGCTTTGACGAGCAGTACTTC. The encoded protein is CASSLEQGSFDEQYF.

This clonotype was counted at least ten times. The V and J genes are TRBV3-1 and TRBJ2-3; D gene ambiguous. Germline V gene sequence: CDR1 LGHDT, CDR2 YNNKEL (reference sequence). Between the trimmed V and J ends, which lost 1 base and 6 bases, there was a span of 8 bases. The CDR3 is 13 residues long. The CDR3 bases are TGTGCCAGCAGCCAAGCAACCGAGGATACGCAGTATTTT. Residues: CASSQATEDTQYF.

This clonotype was counted many times. J is TRBJ2-1 and V is TRBV11-1; 7 positions match TRBD2. CDR3 length: 15 residues. The germline CDR1 and CDR2 sequences are SGHAT and FQDESV (reference sequence). V was clipped by 4 bases and J by 4 bases; unmatched bases: 7. CDR3 residues: CASSYTGGYYNEQFF. In nucleotides, the CDR3 is TGTGCCAGCAGCTACACGGGGGGTTATTACAATGAGCAGTTCTTC.

This clonotype was observed at least ten times. The chain uses TRBV6-1 and TRBJ2-3; tentatively, D is TRBD2 (5 bases). Germline CDR1 is MNHNS and CDR2 is SASEGT. The CDR3 contains 13 residues. Trimming took off 8 bases at V and 4 bases at J, with 13 bases between the two ends. CDR3 residues: CASAGMFADTQYF. The CDR3 nucleotides read TGTGCCAGCGCCGGGATGTTCGCAGATACGCAGTATTTT.

This clonotype has a handful of counts. The J gene is TRBJ1-5, the V gene TRBV5-1; D is possibly TRBD1 (5 bases). Looked up from germline, CDR1 is SGHRS and CDR2 is YFSETQ. Trimming removed 4 bases at V and 0 bases at J, with 11 bases between. This CDR3 is 15 amino acids long. CDR3 coding DNA: TGCGCCAGCAGCGCCGACGGACATAGCAATCAGCCCCAGCATTTT. Protein sequence: CASSADGHSNQPQHF.